This TCR beta chain appears in the sequencing data of a study of human T cells and chemical hapten exposure. In the study overall: Per-sample variation in TCR yield stemmed mainly from small pooled library volume differences.

This clonotype was recorded at least ten times. Sequencing started from total RNA isolated from unfractionated whole blood. Individual cDNA molecules received unique molecular identifiers in the library. MiXCR was run by TCRdb on the 5' RACE reads, yielding one entry per CDR3 protein. Found here are about 110,000 distinct CDR3 sequences, approximately 19% of them singletons; the top ten hold approximately 2.6%. J gave up 8 bases and V 5 bases, and 5 bases lay outside the gene matches. The CDR3 length is 12 residues. The germline V gene has CDR1 SGHVS and CDR2 FQNEAQ. The chain joins TRBV7-8 to TRBJ1-1; TRBD1 matches at 7 bases. The source of this sequence is a human donor in good health. CDR3 residues: CASSPRGPEAFF. As DNA, the CDR3 is TGTGCCAGCAGCCCTAGGGGGCCCGAAGCTTTCTTT.